Listed here are 6 T cell receptor beta chains from one sample, sequenced in a study of blood T cell repertoires in COVID-19 (TCRdb year 2020). Library creation used the immunoSEQ multiplex PCR assay. TCRdb stores this immuneACCESS table with in-frame sequences only. Part of the clones is absent; in the studies checked, under half of the shortfall reflects unresolved V genes, and no reason is known for the rest. Present in this sample are 300,000 or so clones, nearly 90% of which were seen just once. Approximately 5.4% of the sample is taken by the ten largest. The sequencing sample was made of PBMCs or T cells enriched from blood (not recorded which). The receptors were gathered from a woman aged 25 to 39 who had recovered from COVID-19.

This clone was counted only a few times. This sequence joins TRBV4-1 and TRBJ2-1, with 9 bases that match TRBD2. The CDR3 loop spans 17 amino acids. CDR1 and CDR2 (germline): MGHRA, YSYEKL. The junction had 8 bases not matched to a gene; V was cut back by 0 bases and J by 5 bases. In DNA, the CDR3 is TGCGCCAGCAGCCAAGACCTACGGCTAGCGGGGAACAATGAGCAGTTCTTC. Translating it yields CASSQDLRLAGNNEQFF.

V gene TRBV9 combines with J gene TRBJ2-2; weak D call: TRBD2 (7 bases). CDR3 size: 13 residues. Trimming left V 2 bases short and J 7 bases short, with 9 bases between. Germline loops: CDR1 SGDLS, CDR2 YYNGEE. CDR3 nucleotides: TGTGCCAGCAGCGTGGGGGGGCACGGGGAGCTGTTTTTT. It translates to CASSVGGHGELFF.

This rearrangement joins TRBV5-5 to TRBJ1-4; D remains unclear. The CDR3 contains 14 residues. V dropped 0 bases and J dropped 5 bases, with 8 bases sitting between them. Germline V gene data show CDR1 as SGHKS and CDR2 as YYEKEE (reference sequence). CDR3 nucleotide sequence: TGTGCCAGCAGCTTGGGACCAGGCAATGAAAAACTGTTTTTT. Amino acids: CASSLGPGNEKLFF.

This rearrangement joins TRBV7-3 to TRBJ1-5; no definite D call. The germline V and J ends were trimmed by 4 bases and 7 bases, with 11 bases remaining between them. Per the germline V gene, CDR1 is SGHTA and CDR2 is FQGTGA. CDR3 size: 13 residues. The CDR3 region is CASSSGREQPQHF. CDR3 in DNA: TGTGCCAGCAGCTCCGGACGGGAACAGCCCCAGCATTTT.

The chain has TRBV4-2 and TRBJ1-1, with a weak D call TRBD1 (5 bases). This CDR3 has 15 amino acids. In germline, CDR1 is LGHNA, CDR2 YNFKEQ. The V gene lost 0 bases and the J gene lost 4 bases, with 12 bases spanning the gap. The chain's CDR3 is CASSQDQGLGTEAFF. Written as DNA, the CDR3 is TGTGCCAGCAGCCAAGACCAGGGTCTAGGCACTGAAGCTTTCTTT.

V and J are TRBV15 and TRBJ1-3; no clear D gene. With 1 base removed from V and 0 bases from J, the gap between germline ends came to 10 bases. Germline lookup yields CDR1 LNHNV and CDR2 YYDKDF (reference sequence). The CDR3 extends over 16 amino acids. The CDR3 here is CATSRVGRDSGNTIYF. CDR3 nucleotides: TGTGCCACCAGCAGAGTTGGGCGGGACTCTGGAAACACCATATATTTT. The variable domain in full, with the rest retrieved from reference TRBV15 and TRBJ1-3, is DAMVIQNPRYQVTQFGKPVTLSCSQTLNHNVMYWYQQKSSQAPKLLFHYYDKDFNNEADTPDNFQSRRPNTSFCFLDIRSPGLGDTAMYLCATSRVGRDSGNTIYFGEGSWLTVV.